This T cell receptor beta chain was documented in a study of cytomegalovirus exposure and HLA in healthy donors. General observations from the study: Some public TCRs appeared in many individuals, while most sequences were rare.

Losses at the gene ends were 0 bases for V and 1 base for J; bases not matched to a gene: 7. Germline CDR1 is SSHAT and CDR2 is FNYEAQ (reference sequence). CDR3 length: 17 residues. The table lists this clone with a few counts. Its antigen is unidentified. With 60 Vbeta and 13 Jbeta primers, the PCR was carried out. The table came from immunoSEQ multiplex PCR; TCRdb's copy has only in-frame clones and leaves some out. The sample holds 130,000 or so clones; more than 8% are singletons and the top ten take approximately 5%. The sample was PBMCs. The chain combines TRBV7-7 with TRBJ2-7, with TRBD1 identical over 9 bases. This TCR came from a man aged 40-50 years in good health and CMV-seronegative. The CDR3 spells CASSLAPKDRGSYEQYF. The CDR3 DNA is TGTGCCAGCAGCTTAGCCCCCAAGGACAGGGGATCCTACGAGCAGTACTTC.